Following are 31 T cell receptor beta chains from one sample sequenced in a study of blood T cells in healthy people across ages. Sample-barcoded 5' priming and a J-beta primer mix drove a second PCR of roughly 7 to 11 cycles. TCRdb re-called the 5' RACE reads with MiXCR, one entry per CDR3 protein. The repertoire holds some 700,000 distinct CDR3 sequences, with about a fifth as singletons. Input material: blood. These receptors originate from a man between 65 and 85 years old in good health.

This rearrangement joins TRBV12-3 or TRBV12-4 to TRBJ1-1; no reliable D call. V was shortened by 3 bases and J by 4 bases, with 15 bases between the two germline ends. The CDR3 length is 15 residues. The CDR3 DNA sequence: TGTGCCAGCAGTTTTGAGATGGCACGAGGCACTGAAGCTTTCTTT. Amino acid sequence: CASSFEMARGTEAFF.

On this clonotype itself: An end of the junction differs from the germline gene, which may be a read error. The V gene is TRBV20-1, the J gene TRBJ2-4; TRBD2 matches at 8 bases. The V gene's germline CDR1 is DFQATT and CDR2 SNEGSKA (reference sequence). The CDR3 totals 13 residues. The CDR3 region is CSASGRAKNIRYF. The CDR3 nucleotides are TGCAGTGCTAGCGGGAGGGCTAAAAACATTCGGTACTTC.

This clonotype has only a few counts. The V call is TRBV7-2, the J call TRBJ2-5; possibly TRBD2 for D (7 bases). The V gene's germline CDR1 is SGHTA and CDR2 FQGNSA. This CDR3 spans 16 amino acids. Trimming took off 4 bases at V and 5 bases at J, with 20 bases between the two ends. The CDR3: CASSSEGTIGGETQYF. The CDR3 DNA reads as TGTGCCAGCAGCTCCGAGGGGACTATAGGGGGGGAGACCCAGTACTTC.

This chain uses TRBV7-2 with TRBJ2-3, with a possible D match to TRBD2 (7 bases). The CDR3 has 16 amino acids. CDR1 is SGHTA, CDR2 FQGNSA, per germline. V was clipped by 1 base and J by 0 bases, with 11 bases between them. The CDR3 DNA follows: TGTGCCAGCAGCTTAGTTGCGGGGGCCAGCACAGATACGCAGTATTTT. Translated: CASSLVAGASTDTQYF.

This clonotype was seen a handful of times. The V gene is TRBV2, the J gene TRBJ2-3, with D perhaps given as TRBD1 or TRBD2 (5 bases each). Germline V lookup: CDR1 SNHLY, CDR2 FYNNEI. The CDR3 length is 14 residues. Trimming removed 8 bases at V and 3 bases at J, with 15 bases between. The CDR3, as DNA: TGTGCCAGCGAGGGGTTTTGGAATACAGATACGCAGTATTTT. This translates into CASEGFWNTDTQYF.

This chain connects TRBV7-2 to TRBJ1-4; possible D gene TRBD1, 5 bases. In germline, CDR1 is SGHTA, CDR2 FQGNSA. The CDR3 extends over 15 amino acids. The V and J ends lost 4 bases and 11 bases respectively, with 20 bases between them. CDR3 sequence reads: CASSSLGTVRRKLFF. CDR3 nucleotides: TGTGCCAGCAGCTCCTTAGGGACCGTGCGGAGGAAACTGTTTTTT. The whole variable domain, remainder taken from reference TRBV7-2 and TRBJ1-4, is GAGVSQSPSNKVTEKGKDVELRCDPISGHTALYWYRQSLGQGLEFLIYFQGNSAPDKSGLPSDRFSAERTGGSVSTLTIQRTQQEDSAVYLCASSSLGTVRRKLFFGSGTQLSVL.

The J gene is TRBJ1-5, the V gene TRBV5-1; 9 bases match TRBD1. The germline V gene has CDR1 SGHRS and CDR2 YFSETQ. The CDR3 is 14 residues long. Germline trimming cut 3 bases from V and 5 bases from J; bases unmatched to any gene: 3. Written as DNA, the CDR3 is TGCGCCAGCAGCTCAACAGGGGGCGATCAGCCCCAGCATTTT. Amino acid sequence: CASSSTGGDQPQHF.

This chain links TRBV5-1 with TRBJ1-2; no clear D gene. Trimming cost V 0 bases and J 7 bases, with 7 bases left between them. Germline values: CDR1 SGHRS, CDR2 YFSETQ. The length of the CDR3 is 12 residues. The CDR3 DNA follows: TGCGCCAGCAGCTTGGAGGCGACTGGCTACACCTTC. This gives the protein CASSLEATGYTF. Using reference TRBV5-1 and TRBJ1-2 for the parts outside the CDR3, the full variable domain is KAGVTQTPRYLIKTRGQQVTLSCSPISGHRSVSWYQQTPGQGLQFLFEYFSETQRNKGNFPGRFSGRQFSNSRSEMNVSTLELGDSALYLCASSLEATGYTFGSGTRLTVV.

The rearrangement joins TRBV6-1 to TRBJ1-2; 7 bases are a match to TRBD1. The junction had 5 bases not matched to a gene; V was cut back by 0 bases and J by 4 bases. This CDR3 contains 15 residues. The germline gives CDR1 MNHNS, CDR2 SASEGT. The CDR3 nucleotides are TGTGCCAGCAGTGAAGCGGGACAGAAAATCTATGGCTACACCTTC. This sequence encodes CASSEAGQKIYGYTF.

The V call is TRBV2, the J call TRBJ2-3; D perhaps matches TRBD2 (5 bases). Germline V CDR1 and CDR2: SNHLY, FYNNEI. The CDR3 runs to 14 residues. Trimming shortened V by 3 bases and J by 1 base, and 8 bases separated the two germline ends. Here the CDR3 reads CASSDGRGTDTQYF. The DNA of the CDR3 is TGTGCCAGCAGTGATGGGCGGGGCACAGATACGCAGTATTTT.

The chain employs TRBV9 and TRBJ2-2, with TRBD1 matching over 9 bases. The V gene's germline CDR1 is SGDLS and CDR2 YYNGEE. J was trimmed by 4 bases and V by 5 bases; bases with no gene match: 6. CDR3 length: 15 residues. In DNA form, the CDR3 reads TGTGCCAGCAGTATGGGACAGGGTAGCACCGGGGAGCTGTTTTTT. Its translation: CASSMGQGSTGELFF.

This chain joins TRBV6-6 and TRBJ1-6; perhaps TRBD1 as D (6 bases). CDR1 MNHNY and CDR2 SVGAGI come from the germline V gene (reference sequence). This CDR3 has 17 amino acids. V was trimmed by 2 bases and J by 0 bases, leaving 11 bases between them. The chain's CDR3 is CASSYLGQSSYNSPLHF. Written as DNA, the CDR3 is TGTGCCAGCAGTTACCTCGGACAGAGCTCCTATAATTCACCCCTCCACTTT.

The V call is TRBV30, the J call TRBJ2-1; D is perhaps TRBD2 (5 bases). Trimming removed 7 bases from V and 4 bases from J, with 20 bases in between. The CDR3 is made up of 15 amino acids. Germline CDR1 GTSNPN, CDR2 SVGIG (reference sequence). CDR3: CALRSPSGSYNEQFF. CDR3 DNA: TGTGCCTTAAGATCTCCCAGCGGTTCTTACAATGAGCAGTTCTTC.

This clonotype has more than one count but fewer than ten. V gene TRBV10-3 combines with J gene TRBJ1-1; TRBD1 matches 7 bases. Germline assignment: CDR1 ENHRY and CDR2 SYGVKD. V lost 0 bases, J lost 1 base, and 8 bases stayed unmatched. This CDR3 is built from 17 residues. The CDR3 reads CAISESPMTGRNTEAFF. CDR3 DNA: TGTGCCATCAGTGAGTCCCCTATGACAGGGAGGAACACTGAAGCTTTCTTT.

The chain uses TRBV12-3 or TRBV12-4 and TRBJ2-7; D is possibly TRBD1 (6 bases). The J call may be incorrect, as the DNA end agrees better with TRBJ2-5. CDR3 length equals 13 residues. The CDR3 bases are TGTGCCAGCAGACCCTACAGGGAAGAGACCCAGTACTTC. Translation: CASRPYREETQYF.

At least ten counts were recorded for this clonotype. The chain couples TRBV4-1 to TRBJ2-7; 8 nucleotides agree with TRBD2. The CDR3 is 18 residues long. CDR1 and CDR2 (germline): MGHRA, YSYEKL. J was trimmed by 1 base and V by 0 bases; bases with no gene match: 11. The CDR3 sequence: CASSQDSIWGTRSYEQYF. In DNA, the CDR3 is TGCGCCAGCAGCCAAGACTCAATATGGGGGACTAGATCCTACGAGCAGTACTTC.

The chain recombines TRBV6-2 or TRBV6-3 with TRBJ2-1; 7 bases are a match to TRBD2. The CDR3 runs to 16 residues. V gave up 3 bases and J gave up 8 bases; unmatched junction bases: 13. Germline CDR1 is MNHEY and CDR2 is SVGEGT. The DNA for the CDR3 is TGTGCCAGCAGTTATTTCCGTCCGCAGGGAGGGCATGAGCAGTTCTTC. Amino acid sequence: CASSYFRPQGGHEQFF.

This clonotype appeared many times. The V call is TRBV12-3 or TRBV12-4, the J call TRBJ2-1; D uncertain. The CDR3 is 17 residues long. Trimming took off 2 bases at V and 0 bases at J, with 14 bases between the two ends. The CDR3 region is CASSLQGPPSSYNEQFF. The CDR3 bases are TGTGCCAGCAGTTTACAAGGTCCTCCCAGCTCCTACAATGAGCAGTTCTTC.

This clonotype has just a few counts. V gene TRBV11-2 combines with J gene TRBJ2-5; 8 bases fit TRBD1. V lost 1 base, J lost 5 bases, and 12 bases stayed unmatched. The germline V gene encodes CDR1 SGHAT and CDR2 FQNNGV. CDR3 size: 17 residues. This CDR3 is CASSLVGTGASRETQYF. CDR3 bases: TGTGCCAGCAGCTTAGTTGGGACAGGAGCCTCCCGGGAGACCCAGTACTTC.

The chain combines TRBV20-1 with TRBJ1-1, with D maybe TRBD1 (6 bases). Trimming shortened V by 0 bases and J by 1 base, and 9 bases separated the two germline ends. Germline CDR1 reads DFQATT; CDR2 reads SNEGSKA (reference sequence). This CDR3 region has 14 residues. CDR3 amino acids: CSAREGHQNTEAFF. As DNA, the CDR3 is TGCAGTGCTAGAGAGGGACACCAGAACACTGAAGCTTTCTTT.

This clonotype was seen a handful of times. The rearrangement links TRBV12-3 or TRBV12-4 to TRBJ1-1; the D gene is possibly TRBD1 (6 bases). V was shortened by 1 base and J by 7 bases, with 13 bases between the two germline ends. This CDR3 has 14 residues. CDR3 amino acids: CASSLGGGTGEAFF. The CDR3 DNA follows: TGTGCCAGCAGTTTAGGAGGGGGGACTGGTGAAGCTTTCTTT.

This clonotype was counted a few times. V gene TRBV10-2 combines with J gene TRBJ1-1; D ambiguous. Per the germline V gene, CDR1 is WSHSY and CDR2 is SAAADI. V was clipped by 5 bases and J by 2 bases, with 12 bases between them. There are 14 residues in the CDR3. CDR3 sequence reads: CASSLTAINTEAFF. CDR3 nucleotide sequence: TGCGCCAGCAGTTTGACCGCCATCAACACTGAAGCTTTCTTT.

This clonotype has only a few counts. V gene TRBV7-9 combines with J gene TRBJ1-1; D remains unclear. Looked up from germline, CDR1 is SEHNR and CDR2 is FQNEAQ (reference sequence). Deletions cut 1 base from V and 8 bases from J, with 11 bases between. CDR3 length equals 13 residues. CDR3 DNA sequence: TGTGCCAGCAGCTTAGTTACCAGAAAGGAAGCTTTCTTT. This encodes CASSLVTRKEAFF.

This rearrangement joins TRBV7-9 to TRBJ1-5; D unresolved. Deletions cut 0 bases from V and 9 bases from J, with 18 bases between. Germline assignment: CDR1 SEHNR and CDR2 FQNEAQ (reference sequence). The CDR3 spans 16 residues. Here the CDR3 reads CASSLAVGSAAGPQHF. In DNA form, the CDR3 reads TGTGCCAGCAGCTTAGCGGTAGGCAGCGCTGCCGGGCCCCAGCATTTT.

This chain joins TRBV7-2 and TRBJ2-3; D not certain. There are 16 residues in the CDR3. Germline assignment: CDR1 SGHTA and CDR2 FQGNSA. V was trimmed by 1 base and J by 3 bases, leaving 14 bases between them. The CDR3 spells CASSLGPGRETDTQYF. CDR3 in DNA: TGTGCCAGCAGCTTAGGTCCCGGACGTGAAACAGATACGCAGTATTTT.

The CDR3 nucleotides read TGTGCCAGCAGTTACTCAGGGAAAACTAACTATGGCTACACCTTC. It codes for CASSYSGKTNYGYTF. The chain links TRBV6-5 to TRBJ1-2; D gene uncertain. This CDR3 contains 15 residues. Germline V lookup: CDR1 MNHEY, CDR2 SVGAGI. Between the trimmed V and J ends, which lost 0 bases and 0 bases, there was a span of 8 bases.

This clonotype was seen only a few times. CDR3 region: CASSYAENTEAFF. In DNA, the CDR3 is TGTGCCAGCAGCTACGCGGAGAACACTGAAGCTTTCTTT. The rearrangement uses TRBV7-2 and TRBJ1-1; D unclear. Trimming shortened V by 4 bases and J by 1 base, and 7 bases separated the two germline ends. Germline CDR1 is SGHTA and CDR2 is FQGNSA. This CDR3 has 13 amino acids.

At least ten counts were recorded for this clonotype. The chain uses TRBV2 and TRBJ2-1, with 11 bases fitting TRBD2. Looked up from germline, CDR1 is SNHLY and CDR2 is FYNNEI. The CDR3 loop spans 18 amino acids. J lost 6 bases, V lost 4 bases, and 14 bases had no gene match. In DNA, the CDR3 is TGTGCCAGCAGTGGGACTAGCGGGTCTTGGGGGTACAGCAATGAGCAGTTCTTC. The encoded protein is CASSGTSGSWGYSNEQFF.

This clonotype was counted ten times or more. The V gene is TRBV6-2 or TRBV6-3, the J gene TRBJ2-1, with 15 positions matching TRBD2. The junction had 5 bases not matched to a gene; V was cut back by 2 bases and J by 6 bases. The CDR3 extends over 17 amino acids. The germline CDR1 and CDR2 sequences are MNHEY and SVGEGT. CDR3 loop: CASSYPGLAGGSNEQFF. The CDR3 DNA reads TGTGCCAGCAGTTACCCGGGACTAGCGGGAGGATCCAATGAGCAGTTCTTC.

The V and J genes are TRBV20-1 and TRBJ1-3; D perhaps matches TRBD1 (6 bases). The germline gives CDR1 DFQATT, CDR2 SNEGSKA (reference sequence). There are 13 residues in the CDR3. V lost 5 bases, J lost 3 bases, and 11 bases lay in between. The DNA for the CDR3 is TGCAGTGCTCCCAGGGGTATTGGAAACACCATATATTTT. As protein: CSAPRGIGNTIYF.

The chain recombines TRBV20-1 with TRBJ1-5; D not resolved. The germline gives CDR1 DFQATT, CDR2 SNEGSKA (reference sequence). CDR3 length: 13 amino acids. The V end lost 6 bases, the J end lost 0 bases, and 9 bases lay between the germline ends. CDR3 sequence reads: CSAQRYSNQPQHF. The CDR3 region has the DNA TGCAGTGCACAGCGCTATAGCAATCAGCCCCAGCATTTT.